Listed here is a single TCR beta chain. The antigen is unknown. The study pooled second doses at about 4 or about 12 weeks. This CDR3 contains 16 residues. The germline V gene encodes CDR1 MNHEY and CDR2 SVGAGI. V was cut by 0 bases and J by 1 base, with 12 bases left in between. This record belongs to a study of T cell responses to AZD1222 COVID-19 vaccine. Profiled with immunoSEQ multiplex PCR; TCRdb holds only in-frame clones, not every one. The sample has 140,000 to 150,000 clones, approximately 90% seen once. General study results and limits: Distributed over spike, vaccine-associated CD4 TCRs predominated at 160-218 and 743-854. Close to half of spike-specific TCRs reportedly recognize unmutated variant regions.

This receptor was identified in an adult who received the AZD1222 COVID-19 vaccine. Source: peripheral blood, taken 28 days after the second AZD1222 dose. V gene TRBV6-5 combines with J gene TRBJ2-5, with D possibly TRBD2 on 5 matching bases. CDR3 residues: CASSYSSWEPQETQYF. The CDR3 DNA follows: TGTGCCAGCAGTTACTCGTCCTGGGAGCCCCAAGAGACCCAGTACTTC.